The rows below give T cell receptor beta chains drawn from one sample of a study of blood T cell repertoires in COVID-19. Measured with immunoSEQ multiplex PCR; TCRdb has only the in-frame clones, and not every one. The sample shows a few hundred thousand clones, 80% to 90% of them seen only once. The sample comprised PBMCs or T cells enriched from blood (not recorded which). The receptors stem from a woman younger than 35 in a cohort exposed to, infected with or recovered from COVID-19 (not recorded which). The conserved cysteine and the conserved F or W are not part of the CDR3 here.

J: TRBJ2-3; V: TRBV3-1/TRBV3-2; CDR3: ASSQIGTGNTDTQY
J: TRBJ1-1; V: TRBV6-1; CDR3: ASSEFRYTEAF
J: TRBJ2-3; V: TRBV4-1; CDR3: ASSQDDYSSTDTQY
J: TRBJ1-2; V: TRBV27; CDR3: ASSFLTGYGYT
J: TRBJ1-6; V: TRBV20-1; CDR3: SASVVGVVNNSPLH
J: TRBJ2-7; V: TRBV18; CDR3: ASSLSTGGLSYEQY
J: TRBJ2-1; V: TRBV19; CDR3: ASSTPTRRSDEQF
J: TRBJ1-4; V: TRBV11-3; CDR3: ASSPLGGAGATNEKLF
J: TRBJ1-2; V: TRBV14; CDR3: ASSQERTGREGYT
J: TRBJ1-6; V: TRBV6-5; CDR3: ASSSPGQGYPPLH
J: TRBJ1-6; V: TRBV4-1; CDR3: ASSRTGENSPLH
J: TRBJ2-1; V: TRBV5-1; CDR3: ASSLESYNEQF
J: TRBJ2-5; V: TRBV3-1/TRBV3-2; CDR3: ASSPSDGRAWKTQY
J: TRBJ2-2; V: TRBV5-1; CDR3: ASSYGTGSAGELF
J: TRBJ2-5; V: TRBV7-7; CDR3: ASSPGRQGQQETQY
J: TRBJ2-3; V: TRBV5-1; CDR3: ASSSDHSTDTQY
J: TRBJ1-1; V: TRBV6-5; CDR3: ASTRRSGWNTEAF
J: TRBJ1-2; V: TRBV12-3/TRBV12-4; CDR3: ASSPASTVSYT
J: TRBJ2-1; V: TRBV9; CDR3: ASSTRVSGNEQF
J: TRBJ1-5; V: TRBV28; CDR3: ASSPGQGNQPQH
J: TRBJ1-1; V: TRBV27; CDR3: ASSFRDRGPNTEAF
J: TRBJ2-3; V: TRBV9; CDR3: ASSVIGGDTQY
J: TRBJ2-2; V: TRBV7-8; CDR3: ASSSGQVGELF
J: TRBJ2-3; V: TRBV5-1; CDR3: ASRTGLTSGTDTQY
J: TRBJ1-2; V: TRBV9; CDR3: ASSQGQQDGYGYT
J: TRBJ1-1; V: TRBV7-6; CDR3: ASSLESWGDTEAF
J: TRBJ2-4; V: TRBV10-1; CDR3: ASRPDCPRY
J: TRBJ2-1; V: TRBV5-4; CDR3: ASSTRTSGNEQF
J: TRBJ1-2; V: TRBV4-1; CDR3: ASSHPKGGSGYGYT
J: TRBJ1-3; V: TRBV7-8; CDR3: ASSLDGGYSGNTIY
J: TRBJ2-2; V: TRBV12-5; CDR3: ASGSGDRAAGELF
J: TRBJ2-7; V: TRBV2; CDR3: ASSGTGGYEQY
J: TRBJ1-2; V: TRBV2; CDR3: ASILQGVGGYT
J: TRBJ2-1; V: TRBV7-2; CDR3: ASSSANSGGLAF
J: TRBJ1-3; V: TRBV5-6; CDR3: ASSSGEVSGNTIY
J: TRBJ1-3; V: TRBV7-6; CDR3: ASSLEGRRVDGNTIY
J: TRBJ1-5; V: TRBV28; CDR3: ASSRGYSNQPQH
J: TRBJ1-3; V: TRBV28; CDR3: ASSRAGKNTIY
J: TRBJ2-2; V: TRBV10-1; CDR3: ASTPGTGELF
J: TRBJ2-4; V: TRBV9; CDR3: ASSPKEGLAKNIQY
J: TRBJ1-1; V: TRBV7-9; CDR3: ASSLSKGIAF
J: TRBJ1-1; V: TRBV27; CDR3: ASSLAGHYTEAF
J: TRBJ2-7; V: TRBV11-2; CDR3: ASSPRTSGAYEQY
J: TRBJ2-1; V: TRBV21-1; CDR3: ASSNAGTGRSSYNEQF
J: TRBJ1-1; V: TRBV20-1; CDR3: SASKGRGGLMNTEAF
J: TRBJ1-5; V: TRBV19; CDR3: ASSIAGYSNQPQH
J: TRBJ2-3; V: TRBV5-1; CDR3: ASRTSGSGGTDTQY